The 7 T cell receptor beta chains below come from one sample, sequenced in a study of CD8 T cells in Susac syndrome. Reverse transcription of roughly 0.45 to 1 ug RNA was carried out with random hexamers. One entry per CDR3 protein results from TCRdb running MiXCR on the immunoSEQ multiplex PCR reads. The sample carries about 70,000 distinct CDR3 sequences, just under 95% recorded once. Sample: CD8+ T cells from PBMCs. Receptors were obtained from a human donor in good health.

The V and J genes are TRBV3-1 and TRBJ2-7; tentatively, D is TRBD1 or TRBD2 (5 bases each). CDR1 LGHDT and CDR2 YNNKEL come from the germline V gene (reference sequence). V lost 0 bases and J lost 3, with 12 bases in between. The length of the CDR3 is 15 residues. The CDR3 nucleotides read TGTGCCAGCAGCCAAGATTCGGGGACCCTCTACGAGCAGTACTTC. This codes for CASSQDSGTLYEQYF.

The chain has TRBV9 and TRBJ2-4, with TRBD1 matching over 7 bases. Germline V CDR1 and CDR2: SGDLS, YYNGEE. J gave up 7 bases and V 3 bases, and 4 bases lay outside the gene matches. This CDR3 is 13 amino acids long. DNA for the CDR3: TGTGCCAGCAGCGCGTCGGGACAGAACATTCAGTACTTC. Translated, it gives CASSASGQNIQYF.

The V and J genes are TRBV27 and TRBJ2-5; possibly TRBD2 for D (5 bases). The CDR3 runs to 15 residues. Per the germline V gene, CDR1 is MNHEY and CDR2 is SMNVEV (reference sequence). V lost 6 bases to trimming and J lost 1 base, with 15 bases between them. The CDR3 DNA reads as TGTGCCAGCAGCCTGGTCCGGGGTGTCCAAGAGACCCAGTACTTC. This sequence encodes CASSLVRGVQETQYF.

The gene calls are TRBV5-6 and TRBJ2-7; D uncertain. Trimming stripped 4 bases from V and 0 bases from J, with 11 bases between. Germline CDR1 and CDR2: SGHDT and YYEEEE. The CDR3 extends over 14 amino acids. The CDR3 DNA reads TGTGCCAGCAGCACCACAGATTTCTCCTACGAGCAGTACTTC. Translated, it gives CASSTTDFSYEQYF. The whole variable domain, filled in from reference TRBV5-6 and TRBJ2-7, reads DAGVTQSPTHLIKTRGQQVTLRCSPKSGHDTVSWYQQALGQGPQFIFQYYEEEERQRGNFPDRFSGHQFPNYSSELNVNALLLGDSALYLCASSTTDFSYEQYFGPGTRLTVT.

The chain combines TRBV13 with TRBJ1-6; no clear D. The V gene's germline CDR1 is PRHDT and CDR2 FYEKMQ (reference sequence). The CDR3 spans 15 residues. The germline V and J ends were trimmed by 0 bases and 9 bases, with 12 bases remaining between them. CDR3: CASSLGWRAPSPLHF. CDR3 nucleotides: TGTGCCAGCAGCTTAGGCTGGAGGGCGCCTTCACCCCTCCACTTT.

The table lists this clonotype with a count of one. The rearrangement uses TRBV24-1 and TRBJ2-5, with D maybe TRBD2 (6 bases). There are 13 residues in the CDR3. The ends were cut back, 5 bases at V and 4 bases at J, with 10 bases in the middle. CDR1 and CDR2 from the germline V gene are KGHDR and SFDVKD. CDR3 sequence reads: CATSVSGGETQYF. DNA of the CDR3: TGTGCCACCAGTGTTAGCGGCGGAGAGACCCAGTACTTC.

The rearrangement uses TRBV5-1 and TRBJ1-1, with D perhaps TRBD1 (5 bases). From germline, CDR1 is SGHRS and CDR2 YFSETQ. With 0 bases removed from V and 10 bases from J, the gap between germline ends came to 13 bases. The CDR3 has 13 amino acids. Written as DNA, the CDR3 is TGCGCCAGCAGCTTGGATCGGGGTGGGGGAGCTTTCTTT. Its protein is CASSLDRGGGAFF. Supplemented by reference TRBV5-1 and TRBJ1-1, the full variable domain reads KAGVTQTPRYLIKTRGQQVTLSCSPISGHRSVSWYQQTPGQGLQFLFEYFSETQRNKGNFPGRFSGRQFSNSRSEMNVSTLELGDSALYLCASSLDRGGGAFFGQGTRLTVV.